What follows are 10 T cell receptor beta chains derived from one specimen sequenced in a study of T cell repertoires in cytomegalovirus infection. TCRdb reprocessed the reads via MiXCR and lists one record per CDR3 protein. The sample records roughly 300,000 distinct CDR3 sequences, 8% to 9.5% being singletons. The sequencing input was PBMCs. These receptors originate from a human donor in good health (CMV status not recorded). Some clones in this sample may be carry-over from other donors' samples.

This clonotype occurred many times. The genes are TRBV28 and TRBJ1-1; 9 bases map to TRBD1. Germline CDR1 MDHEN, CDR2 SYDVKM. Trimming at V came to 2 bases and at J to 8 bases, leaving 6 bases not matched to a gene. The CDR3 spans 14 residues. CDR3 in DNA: TGTGCCAGCAGTTTAGGCCACAGGGGGCCGGAAGCTTTCTTT. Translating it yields CASSLGHRGPEAFF.

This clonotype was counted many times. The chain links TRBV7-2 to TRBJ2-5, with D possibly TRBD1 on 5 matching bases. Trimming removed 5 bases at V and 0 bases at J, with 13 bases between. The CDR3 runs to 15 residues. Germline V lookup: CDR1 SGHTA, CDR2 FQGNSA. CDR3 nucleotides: TGTGCCAGCAGCAAGGGGAACACGTACCAAGAGACCCAGTACTTC. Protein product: CASSKGNTYQETQYF.

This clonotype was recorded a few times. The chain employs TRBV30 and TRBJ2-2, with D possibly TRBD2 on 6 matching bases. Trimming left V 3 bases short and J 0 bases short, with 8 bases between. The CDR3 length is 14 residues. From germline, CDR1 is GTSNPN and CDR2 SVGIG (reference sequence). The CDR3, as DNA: TGTGCCTGGAGCACGGGAGCGAACACCGGGGAGCTGTTTTTT. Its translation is CAWSTGANTGELFF.

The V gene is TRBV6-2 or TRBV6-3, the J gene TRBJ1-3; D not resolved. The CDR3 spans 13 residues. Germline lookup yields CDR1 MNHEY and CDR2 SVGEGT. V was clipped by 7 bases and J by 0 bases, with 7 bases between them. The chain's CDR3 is CASKVYSGNTIYF. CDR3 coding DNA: TGTGCCAGCAAGGTTTACTCTGGAAACACCATATATTTT.

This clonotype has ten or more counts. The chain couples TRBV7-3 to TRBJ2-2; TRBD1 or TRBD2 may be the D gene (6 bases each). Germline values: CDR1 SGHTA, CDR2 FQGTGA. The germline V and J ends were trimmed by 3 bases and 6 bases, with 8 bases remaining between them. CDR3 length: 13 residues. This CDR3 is CASSFGGPGELFF. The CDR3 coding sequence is TGTGCCAGCAGCTTCGGGGGCCCCGGGGAGCTGTTTTTT. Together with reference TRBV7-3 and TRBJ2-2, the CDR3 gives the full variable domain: GAGVSQTPSNKVTEKGKYVELRCDPISGHTALYWYRQSLGQGPEFLIYFQGTGAADDSGLPNDRFFAVRPEGSVSTLKIQRTERGDSAVYLCASSFGGPGELFFGEGSRLTVL.

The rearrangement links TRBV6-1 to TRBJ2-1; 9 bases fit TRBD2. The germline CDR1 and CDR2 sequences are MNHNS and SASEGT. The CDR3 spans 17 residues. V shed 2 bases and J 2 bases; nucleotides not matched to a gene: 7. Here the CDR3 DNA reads TGTGCCAGCAGTGAATGGTCTAGCGGGAATACCTACAATGAGCAGTTCTTC. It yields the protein CASSEWSSGNTYNEQFF.

This CDR3 is CSARGGADTQYF. CDR3 coding DNA: TGCAGTGCGCGTGGGGGAGCGGATACGCAGTATTTT. This sequence joins TRBV20-1 and TRBJ2-3; D tentatively fits TRBD1 or TRBD2 (5 bases each). This CDR3 comprises 12 residues. Germline-derived CDR1 and CDR2 are DFQATT and SNEGSKA (reference sequence). Between the trimmed V and J ends, which lost 6 bases and 6 bases, there was a span of 13 bases.

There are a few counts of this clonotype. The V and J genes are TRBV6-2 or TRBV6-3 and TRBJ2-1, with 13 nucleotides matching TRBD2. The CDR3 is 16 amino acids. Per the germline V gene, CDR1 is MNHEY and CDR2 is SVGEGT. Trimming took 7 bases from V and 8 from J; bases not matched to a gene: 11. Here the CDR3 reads CASKGWTSGSIDEQFF. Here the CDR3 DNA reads TGTGCCAGCAAGGGATGGACTAGCGGGAGTATCGATGAGCAGTTCTTC.

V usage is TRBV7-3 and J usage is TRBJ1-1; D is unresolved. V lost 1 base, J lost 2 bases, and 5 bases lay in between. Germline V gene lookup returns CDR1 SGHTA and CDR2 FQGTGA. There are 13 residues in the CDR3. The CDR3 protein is CASSLMVNTEAFF. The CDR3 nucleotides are TGTGCCAGCAGCTTAATGGTAAACACTGAAGCTTTCTTT.

The CDR3 loop reads CASSALYNEQFF. In DNA form, the CDR3 reads TGTGCCAGCTCAGCTCTCTACAATGAGCAGTTCTTC. This chain connects TRBV18 to TRBJ2-1; no clear D. Trimming removed 5 bases at V and 3 bases at J, with 5 bases between. Germline V lookup: CDR1 KGHSH, CDR2 LQKENI. The CDR3 runs to 12 residues.